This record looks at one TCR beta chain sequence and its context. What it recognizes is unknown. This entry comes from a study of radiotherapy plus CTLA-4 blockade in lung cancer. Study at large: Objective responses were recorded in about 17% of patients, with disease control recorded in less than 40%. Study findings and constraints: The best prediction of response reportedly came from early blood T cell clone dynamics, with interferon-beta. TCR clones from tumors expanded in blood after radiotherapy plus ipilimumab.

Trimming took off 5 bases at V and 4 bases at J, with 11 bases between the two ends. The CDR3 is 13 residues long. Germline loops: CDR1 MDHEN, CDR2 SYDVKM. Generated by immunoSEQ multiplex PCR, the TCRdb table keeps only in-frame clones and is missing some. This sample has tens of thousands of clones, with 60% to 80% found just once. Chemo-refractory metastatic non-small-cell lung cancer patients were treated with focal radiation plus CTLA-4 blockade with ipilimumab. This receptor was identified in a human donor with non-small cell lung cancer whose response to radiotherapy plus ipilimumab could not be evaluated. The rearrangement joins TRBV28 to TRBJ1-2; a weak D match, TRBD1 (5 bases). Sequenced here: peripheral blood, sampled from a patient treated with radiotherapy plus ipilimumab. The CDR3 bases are TGTGCCAGCAGTCCCAGGGTCGGCTATGGCTACACCTTC. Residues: CASSPRVGYGYTF.